Below, 31 T cell receptor beta chains from the same sample are listed, as sequenced in a study of blood T cell repertoires in COVID-19. Data came from immunoSEQ multiplex PCR; TCRdb stores just in-frame clones and leaves some out. Here the sample spans a few hundred thousand clones, about 88% being singletons. Source material: PBMCs or T cells enriched from blood (not recorded which). Source of these receptors: a woman younger than 45 who had been exposed to COVID-19.

This chain joins TRBV5-1 and TRBJ1-1; 7 bases align to TRBD1. Germline V gene data show CDR1 as SGHRS and CDR2 as YFSETQ. V trimming: 0 bases; J trimming: 0 bases; junction bases outside the gene matches: 8. CDR3 length equals 17 residues. The CDR3 is CASSLARAQGMNTEAFF. The DNA of the CDR3 is TGCGCCAGCAGCTTGGCAAGGGCACAGGGGATGAACACTGAAGCTTTCTTT.

The rearrangement uses TRBV28 and TRBJ2-3; 13 bases fit TRBD2. This CDR3 region has 17 residues. Trimming removed 3 bases from V and 3 bases from J; junction bases left unmatched: 6. Germline V lookup: CDR1 MDHEN, CDR2 SYDVKM. CDR3 sequence (DNA): TGTGCCAGCAGTTTCATACTAGCGGGAGGGGGGACAGATACGCAGTATTTT. Translating gives CASSFILAGGGTDTQYF.

This clone was seen a few times. This chain links TRBV27 with TRBJ1-1; 7 bases match TRBD1. Germline V gives CDR1 MNHEY, CDR2 SMNVEV (reference sequence). After removal of 3 bases from V and 6 bases from J, the junction contained 19 bases not matched to a gene. This CDR3 is 18 amino acids long. As DNA, the CDR3 is TGTGCCAGCAGTTTCTACCTTTACCCCTTTGACAGGGTAGCTGAAGCTTTCTTT. This translates into CASSFYLYPFDRVAEAFF.

J is TRBJ2-3 and V is TRBV3-1 (or the pseudogene TRBV3-2), with 11 bases aligning to TRBD2. Unmatched junction bases numbered 8, after V lost 10 bases and J lost 5 bases. CDR3 size: 14 residues. Germline V CDR1 and CDR2: LGHDT, YNNKEL (reference sequence). The CDR3 DNA follows: TGTGCCACCTCGGGTAGCGGGAGGGGAGATACGCAGTATTTT. Protein product: CATSGSGRGDTQYF.

The chain employs TRBV6-4 and TRBJ2-3; tentative D call: TRBD2 (5 bases). The CDR3 is 17 amino acids. The V gene's germline CDR1 is MRHNA and CDR2 SNTAGT. The V end was cut by 2 bases, the J end by 0 bases, with 15 bases between. The CDR3 coding sequence is TGTGCCAGCAGTGACCTGCCCCCCCGGAGGAGCACAGATACGCAGTATTTT. The encoded protein is CASSDLPPRRSTDTQYF.

The chain joins TRBV11-2 to TRBJ1-4; TRBD1 might be the D (5 bases). Per germline, CDR1 SGHAT and CDR2 FQNNGV. The CDR3 runs 15 residues. V shed 4 bases and J shed 5 bases, with 14 bases lying between them. CDR3 nucleotide sequence: TGTGCCAGCAGCTCCGGAGACAGACCGAATGAAAAACTGTTTTTT. Translation gives CASSSGDRPNEKLFF.

The genes are TRBV13 and TRBJ1-2; D unclear. CDR3 size: 14 residues. V was clipped by 2 bases and J by 6 bases, with 13 bases between them. CDR1 PRHDT and CDR2 FYEKMQ come from the germline V gene (reference sequence). This CDR3 is CASSLLPAGNGYTF. The CDR3 DNA reads as TGTGCCAGCAGCTTACTCCCAGCGGGGAATGGCTACACCTTC. Complete variable domain (other parts from reference TRBV13 and TRBJ1-2): AAGVIQSPRHLIKEKRETATLKCYPIPRHDTVYWYQQGPGQDPQFLISFYEKMQSDKGSIPDRFSAQQFSDYHSELNMSSLELGDSALYFCASSLLPAGNGYTFGSGTRLTVV.

The V call is TRBV29-1, the J call TRBJ2-1, with 12 bases matching TRBD2. Trimming removed 4 bases from V and 4 bases from J; junction bases left unmatched: 5. CDR3 length: 15 residues. In germline, CDR1 is SQVTM, CDR2 ANQGSEA. As DNA, the CDR3 is TGCAGCGTTGGCTCTAGCGGGAGGGCTTACAATGAGCAGTTCTTC. Translated: CSVGSSGRAYNEQFF.

Here the CDR3 reads CASRPGHRAYEQYF. The CDR3 nucleotides are TGTGCCAGCAGGCCGGGACACCGGGCATACGAGCAGTACTTC. V and J are TRBV6-5 and TRBJ2-7, with D perhaps matching TRBD1 (6 bases). The CDR3 covers 14 residues. Per the germline V gene, CDR1 is MNHEY and CDR2 is SVGAGI. Trimming removed 6 bases from V and 4 bases from J, with 16 bases in between.

The chain joins TRBV6-5 to TRBJ1-1; maybe TRBD1 (6 bases). The CDR3 length is 15 residues. Per the germline V gene, CDR1 is MNHEY and CDR2 is SVGAGI. Trimming pared 0 bases from V and 0 bases from J, leaving 8 bases between. This chain's CDR3 is CASSYSQGMNTEAFF. The CDR3 DNA reads as TGTGCCAGCAGTTACTCGCAGGGGATGAACACTGAAGCTTTCTTT.

The chain joins TRBV9 to TRBJ2-3; D is perhaps TRBD2 (5 bases). The germline V and J ends were trimmed by 0 bases and 5 bases, with 19 bases remaining between them. Germline V lookup: CDR1 SGDLS, CDR2 YYNGEE. This CDR3 is 17 amino acids long. The CDR3 loop is CASSVANLAHSVDTQYF. Written as DNA, the CDR3 is TGTGCCAGCAGCGTAGCTAACCTAGCCCATAGTGTAGATACGCAGTATTTT.

The gene calls are TRBV5-1 and TRBJ1-4; D unclear. This CDR3 region has 16 residues. The germline gives CDR1 SGHRS, CDR2 YFSETQ. Deletions cut 3 bases from V and 6 bases from J, with 18 bases between. The CDR3 region has the DNA TGCGCCAGCAGCTACGATGGACTTATTGAGGATGAAAAACTGTTTTTT. Protein sequence: CASSYDGLIEDEKLFF.

The J gene is TRBJ2-1, the V gene TRBV9; D uncertain. Trimming cost V 0 bases and J 2 bases, with 12 bases left between them. There are 16 residues in the CDR3. The germline V gene encodes CDR1 SGDLS and CDR2 YYNGEE. CDR3 coding DNA: TGTGCCAGCAGCGTAGGCGCGGAAAGTACCTACAATGAGCAGTTCTTC. Amino acid sequence: CASSVGAESTYNEQFF.

The gene calls are TRBV9 and TRBJ1-3; 8 nucleotides match TRBD1. This CDR3 spans 14 amino acids. Trimming removed 5 bases from V and 9 bases from J; junction bases left unmatched: 10. Germline CDR1 and CDR2: SGDLS and YYNGEE. CDR3 DNA sequence: TGTGCCAGCAGAGCTGGACAGGGCGAAGGCACCATATATTTT. This gives the protein CASRAGQGEGTIYF.

This chain joins TRBV5-1 and TRBJ2-5; TRBD2 is a possible D gene (6 bases). Trimming cost V 2 bases and J 1 base, with 12 bases left between them. CDR3 length: 15 amino acids. Germline-derived CDR1 and CDR2 are SGHRS and YFSETQ. CDR3 coding DNA: TGCGCCAGCAGCTTCGTCGCGGGAACCCAAGAGACCCAGTACTTC. This translates into CASSFVAGTQETQYF.

The V and J genes are TRBV21-1 and TRBJ2-1; the D segment call TRBD2 is taken from the table without a DNA check. TRBV21-1 is flagged as a pseudogene. The CDR3 consists of 16 residues. The CDR3 DNA reads as TGTGCCAGCATTACACTAGTCCCCGTCATCTACAATGAGCAGTTCTTC. Protein: CASITLVPVIYNEQFF.

V gene TRBV11-2 combines with J gene TRBJ2-5; unclear D gene. From germline, CDR1 is SGHAT and CDR2 FQNNGV. V lost 4 bases to trimming and J lost 7 bases, with 7 bases between them. There are 11 residues in the CDR3. CDR3 DNA sequence: TGTGCCAGCAGCTACGAGCGGACCCAGTACTTC. Protein: CASSYERTQYF.

This sequence joins TRBV10-1 and TRBJ2-1; TRBD2 agrees at 9 bases. The J segment lost 7 bases and the V segment lost 2 bases, leaving 21 bases of the junction unmatched. The CDR3 contains 20 residues. Germline CDR1 is WNHNN and CDR2 is SYGVQD (reference sequence). Here the CDR3 reads CASSEGAPGLAPFGGNEQFF. Here the CDR3 DNA reads TGCGCCAGCAGTGAGGGGGCCCCGGGACTAGCTCCTTTCGGGGGGAATGAGCAGTTCTTC.

In nucleotides, the CDR3 is TGTGCCAGCAGCCCATTACGGGGGGGGTCTTGGGAGCAGTTCTTC. Translation gives CASSPLRGGSWEQFF. The chain combines TRBV7-2 with TRBJ2-1; 8 bases line up with TRBD2. The CDR3 loop spans 15 amino acids. CDR1 and CDR2 from the germline V gene are SGHTA and FQGNSA. Trimming took 5 bases from V and 10 from J; bases not matched to a gene: 13.

V gene TRBV5-5 combines with J gene TRBJ1-2; D gene uncertain. V was pared by 7 bases and J by 10 bases, with 11 bases between. The CDR3 spans 10 residues. Germline V CDR1 and CDR2: SGHKS, YYEKEE (reference sequence). Written as DNA, the CDR3 is TGTGCCAGCCGCACAAATTACTACACCTTC. Translated: CASRTNYYTF.

This rearrangement joins TRBV2 to TRBJ1-6; 7 nucleotides agree with TRBD1. This CDR3 is built from 16 residues. The germline V gene encodes CDR1 SNHLY and CDR2 FYNNEI. V dropped 2 bases and J dropped 7; count of bases not matched to a gene: 8. The CDR3 loop reads CASSEFARTGNSPLHF. CDR3 coding DNA: TGTGCCAGCAGTGAATTTGCGAGGACAGGCAATTCACCCCTCCACTTT.

The V call is TRBV18, the J call TRBJ2-2; no clear D gene. The V end was cut by 4 bases, the J end by 4 bases, with 10 bases between. CDR3 size: 14 residues. Germline V CDR1 and CDR2: KGHSH, LQKENI. As DNA, the CDR3 is TGTGCCAGCTCACGCCAGGATTCCACCGGGGAGCTGTTTTTT. It is translated as CASSRQDSTGELFF.

This clone was detected only once. The chain couples TRBV28 to TRBJ1-5; D gene unclear. The CDR3 is 13 residues long. Trimming removed 6 bases from V and 3 bases from J, with 9 bases in between. Germline-derived CDR1 and CDR2 are MDHEN and SYDVKM. CDR3 loop: CASSLTINQPQHF. As DNA, the CDR3 is TGTGCCAGCAGCCTAACCATCAATCAGCCCCAGCATTTT. Using reference TRBV28 and TRBJ1-5 for the parts outside the CDR3, the full variable domain is DVKVTQSSRYLVKRTGEKVFLECVQDMDHENMFWYRQDPGLGLRLIYFSYDVKMKEKGDIPEGYSVSREKKERFSLILESASTNQTSMYLCASSLTINQPQHFGDGTRLSIL.

The J gene is TRBJ1-5, the V gene TRBV9; D is ambiguous. Germline CDR1 and CDR2: SGDLS and YYNGEE. Trimming took off 0 bases at V and 5 bases at J, with 6 bases between the two ends. This CDR3 contains 13 residues. In DNA form, the CDR3 reads TGTGCCAGCAGCGTAGAGCCTCATCAGCCCCAGCATTTT. This codes for CASSVEPHQPQHF.

The chain combines TRBV14 with TRBJ2-2, with D unresolved. The CDR3 runs 13 residues. Deletions cut 4 bases from V and 4 bases from J, with 7 bases between. The germline V gene encodes CDR1 SGHDN and CDR2 FVKESK. The chain's CDR3 is CASSLISTGELFF. The DNA for the CDR3 is TGTGCCAGCAGCCTTATTAGCACCGGGGAGCTGTTTTTT.

J is TRBJ1-1 and V is TRBV5-1, with TRBD1 identical over 10 bases. V gave up 2 bases and J gave up 0 bases; unmatched junction bases: 10. Germline lookup yields CDR1 SGHRS and CDR2 YFSETQ. CDR3 length equals 18 residues. The CDR3 DNA sequence: TGCGCCAGCAGCTTTGGGCACGGGACAGGGGACCTGAACACTGAAGCTTTCTTT. Translated, it gives CASSFGHGTGDLNTEAFF.

The genes are TRBV5-4 and TRBJ2-7; 11 nucleotides align to TRBD1. Germline CDR1 is SGHNT and CDR2 is YYREEE (reference sequence). J lost 5 bases, V lost 4 bases, and 17 bases had no gene match. The CDR3 consists of 18 residues. DNA of the CDR3: TGTGCCAGCAGCCGCGGACAGGGGGCCGGGACCACGGTCGACGAGCAGTACTTC. Its protein is CASSRGQGAGTTVDEQYF.

A few counts support this clone. The chain carries TRBV18 and TRBJ1-1; D is possibly TRBD1 (5 bases). Germline loops: CDR1 KGHSH, CDR2 LQKENI. V was pared by 2 bases and J by 1 base, with 5 bases between. The CDR3 has 13 amino acids. The CDR3 region is CASSPGANTEAFF. Written as DNA, the CDR3 is TGTGCCAGCTCACCAGGGGCGAACACTGAAGCTTTCTTT.

CDR3 residues: CASQRDPYNEQFF. The CDR3 DNA reads as TGCGCCAGTCAGCGGGACCCCTACAATGAGCAGTTCTTC. The chain recombines TRBV10-1 with TRBJ2-1, with 7 bases fitting TRBD2. Losses at the gene ends were 9 bases for V and 2 bases for J; bases not matched to a gene: 4. The germline V gene has CDR1 WNHNN and CDR2 SYGVQD (reference sequence). The CDR3 covers 13 residues.

In its sample, this clone was seen once. This sequence joins TRBV11-3 and TRBJ2-3, with 9 bases identical to TRBD2. Per germline, CDR1 SGHNT and CDR2 YENEEA. The trim removed 4 bases at V and 3 bases at J, leaving 8 bases unmatched. The CDR3 is 16 residues long. The CDR3 DNA is TGTGCCAGCAGCTCCAAAGTAGCGGGAGCTACAGATACGCAGTATTTT. It is translated as CASSSKVAGATDTQYF.

The chain has TRBV20-1 and TRBJ1-5; D possibly corresponds to TRBD1 (5 bases). This CDR3 contains 14 residues. From germline, CDR1 is DFQATT and CDR2 SNEGSKA (reference sequence). Deletions cut 3 bases from V and 6 bases from J, with 15 bases between. As DNA, the CDR3 is TGCAGTGCTAGTACCCGCAGGGTGGGTCAGCCCCAGCATTTT. Translating it yields CSASTRRVGQPQHF.